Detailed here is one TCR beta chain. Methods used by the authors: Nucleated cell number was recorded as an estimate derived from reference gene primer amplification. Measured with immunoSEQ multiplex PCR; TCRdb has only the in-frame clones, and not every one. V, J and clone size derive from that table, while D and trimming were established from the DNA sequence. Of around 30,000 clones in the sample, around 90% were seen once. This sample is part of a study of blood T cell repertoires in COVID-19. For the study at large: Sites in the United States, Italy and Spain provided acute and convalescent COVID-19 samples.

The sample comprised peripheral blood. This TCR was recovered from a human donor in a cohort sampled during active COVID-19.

This chain's CDR3 is CASSGDRPYTEAFF. The CDR3 region has the DNA TGTGCCAGCAGCGGGGACAGGCCATACACTGAAGCTTTCTTT. The rearrangement links TRBV9 to TRBJ1-1, with 8 positions matching TRBD1. The germline gives CDR1 SGDLS, CDR2 YYNGEE. Losses at the gene ends were 3 bases for V and 3 bases for J; bases not matched to a gene: 4. The CDR3 spans 14 residues.